The 21 T cell receptor beta chains in this list originate from one sample, sequenced in a study of human versus mouse CDR3 diversity and MHC coevolution. Data came from immunoSEQ multiplex PCR; TCRdb stores just in-frame clones and leaves some out. The sample contains 75,000 to 90,000 clones, around 93% of which appear only once. The specimen sequenced was naive CD4+ T cells from blood. Documented subset: CD45RO-negative CD62L-positive naive CD4 T cells. Source of these receptors: a person aged 25-75 years in good health.

This chain links TRBV6-4 with TRBJ1-1; D not resolved. V dropped 4 bases and J dropped 4 bases, with 10 bases sitting between them. The CDR3 covers 13 residues. Germline assignment: CDR1 MRHNA and CDR2 SNTAGT. The DNA of the CDR3 is TGTGCCAGCAGTGTGGGCTTGTTCACTGAAGCTTTCTTT. Protein: CASSVGLFTEAFF.

Only one count was recorded for this clone. This chain uses TRBV5-1 with TRBJ2-7, with 11 bases identical to TRBD1. The CDR3 runs 13 residues. The germline V gene encodes CDR1 SGHRS and CDR2 YFSETQ. Losses at the gene ends were 4 bases for V and 6 bases for J; bases not matched to a gene: 3. The CDR3, as DNA: TGCGCCAGCAGCCCCGGGACAGGGGGCGAGCAGTACTTC. This translates into CASSPGTGGEQYF.

This chain joins TRBV5-1 and TRBJ2-7; 7 bases map to TRBD1. The germline gives CDR1 SGHRS, CDR2 YFSETQ. CDR3 length: 14 residues. Trimming took 6 bases from V and 5 from J; bases not matched to a gene: 11. DNA for the CDR3: TGCGCCAGCACCCCGGGACAGCTTGGGCACGAGCAGTACTTC. Translating gives CASTPGQLGHEQYF.

This chain connects TRBV6-6 to TRBJ2-1; D remains unclear. The CDR3 is 13 residues long. Germline CDR1 is MNHNY and CDR2 is SVGAGI (reference sequence). Trimming shortened V by 2 bases and J by 4 bases, and 6 bases separated the two germline ends. This chain's CDR3 is CASSYDTYNEQFF. The CDR3 bases are TGTGCCAGCAGTTACGACACTTACAATGAGCAGTTCTTC.

V and J are TRBV28 and TRBJ2-5, with D tentatively TRBD2 (7 bases). Germline lookup yields CDR1 MDHEN and CDR2 SYDVKM. This CDR3 has 17 amino acids. Trimming removed 5 bases at V and 1 base at J, with 20 bases between. The CDR3 loop is CASSGRGRGSPQETQYF. CDR3 in DNA: TGTGCCAGCAGTGGGAGAGGGAGGGGGAGCCCCCAAGAGACCCAGTACTTC.

This clone came up once. The genes are TRBV19 and TRBJ2-7; 10 nucleotides line up with TRBD2. The germline gives CDR1 LNHDA, CDR2 SQIVND (reference sequence). Trimming removed 0 bases from V and 3 bases from J; junction bases left unmatched: 5. The CDR3 is made up of 16 amino acids. CDR3 nucleotide sequence: TGTGCCAGTAGTATAGATCGCCTAGCGGGAGACTACGAGCAGTACTTC. Protein product: CASSIDRLAGDYEQYF.

CDR3 nucleotide sequence: TGTGCCAGCAGCTTAGTTATCCAAGAGACCCAGTACTTC. It encodes CASSLVIQETQYF. J is TRBJ2-5 and V is TRBV7-2, with no clear D. V was shortened by 1 base and J by 1 base, with 4 bases between the two germline ends. The germline gives CDR1 SGHTA, CDR2 FQGNSA. The CDR3 runs 13 residues.

As to this clone: At the DNA level, this CDR3 is encoded by other sequences in the same sample as well. The V call is TRBV5-1, the J call TRBJ2-2, with 7 bases fitting TRBD1. Germline trimming cut 0 bases from V and 3 bases from J; bases unmatched to any gene: 2. The germline CDR1 and CDR2 sequences are SGHRS and YFSETQ. The CDR3 loop spans 15 amino acids. In DNA, the CDR3 is TGCGCCAGCAGCTTGGGGGGGACAGACACCGGGGAGCTGTTTTTT. Protein product: CASSLGGTDTGELFF.

This clone appeared a single time. This chain links TRBV4-3 with TRBJ1-1; D is perhaps TRBD1 (5 bases). Germline V gives CDR1 LGHNA, CDR2 YSLEER. The CDR3 runs to 15 residues. Trimming removed 0 bases from V and 3 bases from J, with 11 bases in between. The CDR3 region is CASSQDPRRDTEAFF. The CDR3 DNA is TGCGCCAGCAGCCAAGATCCGCGCAGGGACACTGAAGCTTTCTTT.

The gene calls are TRBV6-5 and TRBJ2-5; perhaps TRBD1 as D (5 bases). The DNA matches TRBJ2-7 better at its end, which makes the J call doubtful. Per the germline V gene, CDR1 is MNHEY and CDR2 is SVGAGI. The CDR3 runs 16 residues. The CDR3 loop is CASSYSRQRSSYEQYF. The CDR3 DNA follows: TGTGCCAGCAGTTACTCTCGACAGAGAAGCTCCTACGAGCAGTACTTC.

This clone is a singleton in its sample. This chain uses TRBV2 with TRBJ2-4; D possibly corresponds to TRBD2 (5 bases). CDR1 and CDR2 (germline): SNHLY, FYNNEI. The CDR3 contains 13 residues. Between the trimmed V and J ends, which lost 5 bases and 9 bases, there was a span of 14 bases. CDR3 in amino acids: CASSPLRDRIQYF. Written as DNA, the CDR3 is TGTGCCAGCAGTCCGCTGAGGGATCGCATTCAGTACTTC.

This clone appeared a single time. The chain is built from TRBV4-3 and TRBJ1-1; D perhaps matches TRBD1 (5 bases). Germline CDR1 LGHNA, CDR2 YSLEER. The CDR3 has 14 residues. V was trimmed by 1 base and J by 0 bases, leaving 6 bases between them. CDR3 coding DNA: TGCGCCAGCAGCCAAGGACAGTTGAACACTGAAGCTTTCTTT. Its protein product is CASSQGQLNTEAFF.

This chain uses TRBV9 with TRBJ2-1; D might be TRBD1 (6 bases). The CDR3 is 15 amino acids. V dropped 2 bases and J dropped 0 bases, with 9 bases sitting between them. Germline values: CDR1 SGDLS, CDR2 YYNGEE. The CDR3 protein is CASSVAGDSYNEQFF. Here the CDR3 DNA reads TGTGCCAGCAGCGTGGCAGGGGACTCCTACAATGAGCAGTTCTTC.

CDR3 in DNA: TGTGCCAGCAGCTCGGGACTTAAGTTTAGCAATCAGCCCCAGCATTTT. This encodes CASSSGLKFSNQPQHF. The chain couples TRBV7-8 to TRBJ1-5, with D possibly TRBD1 on 5 matching bases. Germline V gene sequence: CDR1 SGHVS, CDR2 FQNEAQ. V lost 4 bases and J 0 bases, leaving 13 bases between the germline ends. CDR3 length equals 16 residues.

This clone was detected once. This chain connects TRBV7-2 to TRBJ2-5; 12 bases align to TRBD1. The CDR3 totals 18 residues. The germline CDR1 and CDR2 sequences are SGHTA and FQGNSA. V trimming: 4 bases; J trimming: 2 bases; junction bases outside the gene matches: 11. The CDR3 DNA is TGTGCCAGCAGCTCCGGGACAGGGGGCGGAGTAGGGCAAGAGACCCAGTACTTC. It yields the protein CASSSGTGGGVGQETQYF.

The genes are TRBV5-1 and TRBJ2-5, with TRBD2 identical over 9 bases. The DNA end lines up better with TRBJ2-7; the J call may be wrong. The length of the CDR3 is 14 residues. Germline V CDR1 and CDR2: SGHRS, YFSETQ. The CDR3 sequence: CASGRTSVTYEQYF. CDR3 DNA: TGCGCCAGCGGGAGGACTAGCGTCACCTACGAGCAGTACTTC.

This clone was recorded a few times. The rearrangement joins TRBV19 to TRBJ1-6, with 9 bases aligning to TRBD1. Per germline, CDR1 LNHDA and CDR2 SQIVND (reference sequence). The CDR3 runs 16 residues. The ends lost 5 bases at V and 11 bases at J; junction bases unmatched: 13. The chain's CDR3 is CASSYIQGANQTPLHF. CDR3 bases: TGTGCCAGTAGTTATATACAGGGGGCCAACCAAACACCCCTCCACTTT.

The chain has TRBV7-9 and TRBJ2-7; 8 nucleotides match TRBD1. V was clipped by 5 bases and J by 0 bases; unmatched bases: 15. CDR1 is SEHNR, CDR2 FQNEAQ, per germline (reference sequence). The CDR3 has 18 residues. CDR3 residues: CASSDVPGGQESSYEQYF. For the CDR3, the DNA is TGTGCCAGCAGCGACGTCCCCGGGGGACAGGAGAGCTCCTACGAGCAGTACTTC.

J is TRBJ1-1 and V is TRBV6-5; 7 nucleotides match TRBD1. V shed 2 bases and J 0 bases; nucleotides not matched to a gene: 6. Germline V CDR1 and CDR2: MNHEY, SVGAGI. CDR3 size: 16 residues. CDR3 coding DNA: TGTGCCAGCAGTTACCTCAAGGGACAGCTGAACACTGAAGCTTTCTTT. Amino acid sequence: CASSYLKGQLNTEAFF.

V gene TRBV19 combines with J gene TRBJ1-1, with D possibly matching TRBD1 (5 bases). This CDR3 is built from 13 residues. Trimming took off 1 base at V and 5 bases at J, with 8 bases between the two ends. Germline assignment: CDR1 LNHDA and CDR2 SQIVND (reference sequence). Written as DNA, the CDR3 is TGTGCCAGTAGTATAGCCCCAGGGACTGAAGCTTTCTTT. This encodes CASSIAPGTEAFF.

The gene calls are TRBV12-5 and TRBJ2-4; 8 nucleotides match TRBD1. Unmatched junction bases numbered 12, after V lost 2 bases and J lost 3 bases. The CDR3 spans 18 residues. The V gene's germline CDR1 is LGHNT and CDR2 FRNRAP. For the CDR3, the DNA is TGTGCTAGTGGTTTGACGCCGGACAGGGACGGGGGCAAAAACATTCAGTACTTC. This gives the protein CASGLTPDRDGGKNIQYF.